These 5 T cell receptor beta chains share one sample of origin, sequenced in a study of blood T cell repertoires in COVID-19. TCRdb's copy holds only in-frame clones and misses some; the assay was immunoSEQ multiplex PCR. Of tens of thousands of clones listed, roughly 90% were seen once; the top ten hold around 1.2%. Sequencing was carried out using peripheral blood. Every receptor here comes from a woman in her sixties with acute or convalescent COVID-19.

The rearrangement uses TRBV5-1 and TRBJ2-3; 8 nucleotides align to TRBD2. In germline, CDR1 is SGHRS, CDR2 YFSETQ. V dropped 2 bases and J dropped 0; count of bases not matched to a gene: 5. This CDR3 spans 16 amino acids. The CDR3 DNA sequence: TGCGCCAGCAGCTTCCTAGCGGGCCATAGCACAGATACGCAGTATTTT. It yields the protein CASSFLAGHSTDTQYF.

The chain employs TRBV5-1 and TRBJ2-7; weak D call: TRBD1 (7 bases). There are 13 residues in the CDR3. V was trimmed by 0 bases and J by 6 bases, leaving 10 bases between them. CDR1 is SGHRS and CDR2 is YFSETQ in the germline V gene. CDR3 residues: CASSLGQGGEQYV. CDR3 bases: TGCGCCAGCAGCTTGGGACAGGGAGGCGAGCAGTACGTC.

V gene TRBV9 combines with J gene TRBJ2-1, with 11 bases lining up with TRBD2. CDR1 and CDR2 from the germline V gene are SGDLS and YYNGEE. V lost 3 bases, J lost 6 bases, and 11 bases stayed unmatched. This CDR3 is built from 17 residues. CDR3 sequence (DNA): TGTGCCAGCAGCGCAGGGGGACTAGCGGTAGCACGCAATGAGCAGTTCTTC. Translating it yields CASSAGGLAVARNEQFF. Supplemented by reference TRBV9 and TRBJ2-1, the full variable domain reads DSGVTQTPKHLITATGQRVTLRCSPRSGDLSVYWYQQSLDQGLQFLIQYYNGEERAKGNILERFSAQQFPDLHSELNLSSLELGDSALYFCASSAGGLAVARNEQFFGPGTRLTVL.

CDR3 sequence: CASSFYLYGYTF. The CDR3 DNA reads TGCGCCAGCAGCTTTTACCTATATGGCTACACCTTC. The gene calls are TRBV5-1 and TRBJ1-2, with D unresolved. This CDR3 is built from 12 residues. CDR1 SGHRS and CDR2 YFSETQ come from the germline V gene. V was cut by 2 bases and J by 5 bases, with 7 bases left in between.

V usage is TRBV19 and J usage is TRBJ1-1; 8 nucleotides match TRBD1. CDR1 is LNHDA, CDR2 SQIVND, per germline (reference sequence). Unmatched junction bases numbered 1, after V lost 6 bases and J lost 7 bases. CDR3 length equals 11 residues. The CDR3 sequence: CASSRGREAFF. Here the CDR3 DNA reads TGTGCCAGTAGCAGGGGGCGTGAAGCTTTCTTT.